The 17 T cell receptor beta chains presented below share a single source sample, sequenced in a study of blood T cell repertoires in COVID-19. The method was immunoSEQ multiplex PCR; TCRdb's version includes in-frame clones alone and lacks a portion of them. The repertoire includes 250,000 or so clones, more than 75% of them detected once, and about 2.1% sits in the top ten. Sequencing used PBMCs or T cells enriched from blood (not recorded which). Receptors originate from a woman between 45 and 60 years old who had recovered from COVID-19.

The gene calls are TRBV6-2 or TRBV6-3 and TRBJ1-1; TRBD1 might be the D (6 bases). Trimming pared 2 bases from V and 5 bases from J, leaving 18 bases between. The length of the CDR3 is 16 residues. Germline values: CDR1 MNHEY, CDR2 SVGEGT. CDR3 coding DNA: TGTGCCAGCAGTTACCCCGTTCGGGGGGCCAAGACTGAAGCTTTCTTT. Translation gives CASSYPVRGAKTEAFF.

V usage is TRBV3-1 (or the pseudogene TRBV3-2) and J usage is TRBJ2-1; 12 bases agree with TRBD2. Per germline, CDR1 LGHDT and CDR2 YNNKEL (reference sequence). The CDR3 is made up of 16 amino acids. V was clipped by 1 base and J by 4 bases; unmatched bases: 2. The CDR3 sequence: CASSQGTSGTYNEQFF. The DNA for the CDR3 is TGTGCCAGCAGCCAAGGGACTAGCGGGACATACAATGAGCAGTTCTTC.

The chain combines TRBV21-1 with TRBJ2-1; the table gives TRBD1 as D, unverified against the DNA. TRBV21-1 is tagged as a pseudogene. The CDR3 sequence is 16 residues long. The CDR3 sequence: CASSRLRQGIFNEQFF. CDR3 nucleotide sequence: TGTGCCAGCAGCCGGCTACGACAGGGAATATTCAATGAGCAGTTCTTC.

The chain joins TRBV9 to TRBJ2-3; 11 nucleotides align to TRBD2. Germline CDR1 and CDR2: SGDLS and YYNGEE. The V gene end was trimmed by 3 bases and the J gene end by 5 bases; junction bases not matched to a gene: 5. This CDR3 is 15 amino acids long. As DNA, the CDR3 is TGTGCCAGCAGCGATAGCGGGAGGGCCCAAGATACGCAGTATTTT. Protein sequence: CASSDSGRAQDTQYF.

This sequence joins TRBV5-8 and TRBJ1-1, with 7 positions matching TRBD1. Germline V CDR1 and CDR2: SGHTS, YDEGEE. The CDR3 is 11 residues long. The V gene end was trimmed by 5 bases and the J gene end by 11 bases; junction bases not matched to a gene: 6. The CDR3 nucleotides are TGTGCCAGCAGGAGACTCAGGGGGGCTTTCTTT. Protein sequence: CASRRLRGAFF.

The chain has TRBV7-9 and TRBJ1-1; no reliable D call. The V gene's germline CDR1 is SEHNR and CDR2 FQNEAQ (reference sequence). CDR3 length equals 15 residues. Trimming pared 1 base from V and 1 base from J, leaving 10 bases between. CDR3 amino acids: CASSLVFAPNTEAFF. CDR3 DNA sequence: TGTGCCAGCAGCTTAGTTTTTGCGCCGAACACTGAAGCTTTCTTT.

The CDR3 loop is CASSTPGYGYTF. CDR3 in DNA: TGTGCCAGCAGTACCCCGGGGTATGGCTACACCTTC. The genes are TRBV27 and TRBJ1-2, with D uncertain. The CDR3 spans 12 residues. CDR1 and CDR2 from the germline V gene are MNHEY and SMNVEV (reference sequence). Trimming shortened V by 5 bases and J by 5 bases, and 9 bases separated the two germline ends.

This clone was recorded once. The CDR3 DNA reads TGCGCCAGCAGCAACCTAGCGGGGGGGCCGACCGGGGAGCTGTTTTTT. Amino acid sequence: CASSNLAGGPTGELFF. This rearrangement joins TRBV4-1 to TRBJ2-2; 12 bases agree with TRBD2. The CDR3 sequence is 16 residues long. V lost 5 bases and J lost 5; bases outside the gene matches: 6. Germline CDR1 reads MGHRA; CDR2 reads YSYEKL.

The chain employs TRBV7-9 and TRBJ1-2; 9 bases match TRBD1. The CDR3 sequence is 16 residues long. The J segment lost 0 bases and the V segment lost 4 bases, leaving 6 bases of the junction unmatched. CDR1 is SEHNR and CDR2 is FQNEAQ in the germline V gene (reference sequence). The CDR3 loop reads CASSSPRDRANYGYTF. The CDR3, as DNA: TGTGCCAGCAGCTCTCCCCGGGACAGGGCTAACTATGGCTACACCTTC.

This chain uses TRBV28 with TRBJ1-5, with D perhaps TRBD1 (5 bases). V was clipped by 2 bases and J by 0 bases, with 8 bases between them. The germline V gene encodes CDR1 MDHEN and CDR2 SYDVKM. This CDR3 has 15 amino acids. The CDR3 protein is CASSLGGVSNQPQHF. CDR3 bases: TGTGCCAGCAGTTTAGGGGGGGTTAGCAATCAGCCCCAGCATTTT.

This chain joins TRBV2 and TRBJ1-5, with a possible D match to TRBD1 (5 bases). The germline V and J ends were trimmed by 8 bases and 1 base, with 12 bases remaining between them. Germline V lookup: CDR1 SNHLY, CDR2 FYNNEI. The CDR3 runs 14 residues. The CDR3 loop is CASGSGGSNQPQHF. CDR3 DNA: TGTGCCAGCGGATCTGGGGGGAGCAATCAGCCCCAGCATTTT.

The rearrangement links TRBV7-9 to TRBJ2-7; 7 nucleotides line up with TRBD1. The junction had 11 bases not matched to a gene; V was cut back by 5 bases and J by 4 bases. Germline values: CDR1 SEHNR, CDR2 FQNEAQ (reference sequence). The CDR3 spans 15 residues. CDR3 protein: CASSPTGINFYEQYF. Written as DNA, the CDR3 is TGTGCCAGCAGCCCGACAGGGATAAATTTTTACGAGCAGTACTTC. The variable domain in full, completed from reference TRBV7-9 and TRBJ2-7, reads DTGVSQNPRHKITKRGQNVTFRCDPISEHNRLYWYRQTLGQGPEFLTYFQNEAQLEKSRLLSDRFSAERPKGSFSTLEIQRTEQGDSAMYLCASSPTGINFYEQYFGPGTRLTVT.

This chain uses TRBV28 with TRBJ2-1, with D possibly matching TRBD2 (5 bases). Germline CDR1 MDHEN, CDR2 SYDVKM. The germline V and J ends were trimmed by 8 bases and 0 bases, with 14 bases remaining between them. This CDR3 region has 15 residues. The CDR3, as DNA: TGTGCCAGCTGGGGAGCGCCGAACTCCTACAATGAGCAGTTCTTC. It translates to CASWGAPNSYNEQFF.

The chain recombines TRBV30 with TRBJ2-1; 7 nucleotides align to TRBD2. The germline V gene encodes CDR1 GTSNPN and CDR2 SVGIG (reference sequence). Trimming at V came to 0 bases and at J to 0 bases, leaving 8 bases not matched to a gene. This CDR3 is built from 17 residues. CDR3 sequence (DNA): TGTGCCTGGAGTGTACTCCGCGGGAGCATCTCCTACAATGAGCAGTTCTTC. This encodes CAWSVLRGSISYNEQFF.

The CDR3 DNA follows: TGTGCCAGCAAGGGACTAGCGGGCACCGGGGAGCTGTTTTTT. Translated: CASKGLAGTGELFF. The gene calls are TRBV27 and TRBJ2-2, with 12 bases aligning to TRBD2. Germline CDR1 and CDR2: MNHEY and SMNVEV (reference sequence). V lost 7 bases and J lost 4; bases outside the gene matches: 1. CDR3 length equals 14 residues.

The rearrangement links TRBV9 to TRBJ2-5; D gene ambiguous. The CDR3 is 15 amino acids. V lost 1 base to trimming and J lost 0 bases, with 10 bases between them. Germline values: CDR1 SGDLS, CDR2 YYNGEE. The CDR3 is CASSVQAWYQETQYF. The CDR3 coding sequence is TGTGCCAGCAGCGTACAGGCCTGGTACCAAGAGACCCAGTACTTC.

As for this clone: The same CDR3 arises from other DNA sequences in this sample as well. The chain joins TRBV18 to TRBJ1-1; 8 bases fit TRBD1. Germline assignment: CDR1 KGHSH and CDR2 LQKENI. The V segment lost 4 bases and the J segment 1 base; nucleotides outside the gene matches: 5. The CDR3 sequence is 15 residues long. CDR3 amino acids: CASSLTGTGNTEAFF. For the CDR3, the DNA is TGTGCCAGCTCACTTACCGGGACAGGGAACACTGAAGCTTTCTTT.